This record looks at one T cell receptor (beta chain) sequence and its context. Its antigen remains unidentified. This CDR3 has 13 residues. Trimming stripped 8 bases from V and 2 bases from J, with 13 bases between. CDR1 is MNHEY, CDR2 SVGAGI, per germline. The record originates from a study of post-analysis software for immune sequencing data. On the study more broadly: Relapsing-remitting, secondary progressive and progressive-relapsing multiple sclerosis were all included among the disease courses.

Study-level results: Controls showed lower frequencies than patients for roughly 5 TRBV segments, and TRBV5-6, TRBV5-1 and TRBV20-1 were among these. For normalized Chao1 diversity, multiple sclerosis patients scored significantly lower than controls did. Clustering by F measure revealed strong co-clustering among samples prepared together in one batch.

cDNA libraries of TCR beta carried unique molecular identifiers. When roughly 0.85 to 11 million T cells were used, they gave a few hundred thousand cDNA molecules. TCRdb reprocessed the PCR reads with MiXCR, giving one entry per CDR3 protein. This table holds 600,000 to 750,000 distinct CDR3 sequences, 55% to 60% found once. This clonotype was obtained from a girl between 2 and 10 years old with multiple sclerosis. The sample comprised blood. The chain couples TRBV6-5 to TRBJ2-7, with TRBD1 as a possible D gene (6 bases). The CDR3 bases are TGTGCCAGCCGCCCGGGACAAACCTACGAGCAGTACTTC. Protein: CASRPGQTYEQYF.